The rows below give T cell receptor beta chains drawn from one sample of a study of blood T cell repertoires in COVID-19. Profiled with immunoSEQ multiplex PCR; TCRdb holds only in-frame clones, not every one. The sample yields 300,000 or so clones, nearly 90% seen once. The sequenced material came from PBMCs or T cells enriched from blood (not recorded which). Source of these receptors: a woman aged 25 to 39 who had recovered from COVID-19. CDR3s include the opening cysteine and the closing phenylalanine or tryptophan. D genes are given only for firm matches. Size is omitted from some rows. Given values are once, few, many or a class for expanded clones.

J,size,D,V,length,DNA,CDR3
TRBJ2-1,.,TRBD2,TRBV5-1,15,TGCGCCAGCAGCTCGAATAGCGGGGTCCACAATGAGCAGTTCTTC,CASSSNSGVHNEQFF
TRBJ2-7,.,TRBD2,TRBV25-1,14,TGTGCCAGCAGCCCCGGGGGGGGTAGCTACGAGCAGTACTTC,CASSPGGGSYEQYF
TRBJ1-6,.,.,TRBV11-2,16,TGTGCCAGCAGCCCGGGGAGGCGAAGCTATAATTCACCCCTCCACTTT,CASSPGRRSYNSPLHF
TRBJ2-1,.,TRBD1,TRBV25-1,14,TGTGCCAGCGCCGGGACAGGTCTCTACAATGAGCAGTTCTTC,CASAGTGLYNEQFF
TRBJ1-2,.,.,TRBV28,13,TGTGCCAGCAGCCCGAACTATGCCTATGGCTACACCTTC,CASSPNYAYGYTF
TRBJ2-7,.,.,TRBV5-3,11,TGTGCCAGAAGTCAGGACAGCCGCAAGTACTTC,CARSQDSRKYF
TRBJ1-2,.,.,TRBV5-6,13,TGTGCCAGCAGCTTGGGAGAAACCTATGGCTACACCTTC,CASSLGETYGYTF
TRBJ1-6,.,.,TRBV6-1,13,TGTGCCAGCAGTGAAGGGGCTAATTCACCCCTCCACTTT,CASSEGANSPLHF
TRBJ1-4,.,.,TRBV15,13,TGTGCCACCAGCAGAGGGACAGCCGACGGACTGTTTTTT,CATSRGTADGLFF
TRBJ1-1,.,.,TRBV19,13,TGTGCCAGTAGTACGCGGGGGCGCACTGAAGCTTTCTTT,CASSTRGRTEAFF
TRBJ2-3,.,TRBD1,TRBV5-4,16,TGTGCCAGCAGTTACCTTCGACAGGGGTCCACAGATACGCAGTATTTT,CASSYLRQGSTDTQYF
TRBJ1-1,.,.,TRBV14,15,TGTGCCAGCAGCCAAGCCGGGGGGCGCGGCACTGAAGCTTTCTTT,CASSQAGGRGTEAFF
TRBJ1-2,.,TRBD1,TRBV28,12,TGTGCCAGCAGCCTTCCAGGGGGTGGCTACACCTTC,CASSLPGGGYTF
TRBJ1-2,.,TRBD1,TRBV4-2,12,TGTGCCAGTAACAGGGACAGTTATGGCTACACCTTC,CASNRDSYGYTF
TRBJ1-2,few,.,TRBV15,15,TGTGCCACCAGCAGACCCCGTCGGGGGGCGGGTGGCTACACCTTC,CATSRPRRGAGGYTF
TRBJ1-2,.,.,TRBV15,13,TGTGCCACCAGCAGAGATAGGAGGGGTCTGGACGTCTTC,CATSRDRRGLDVF
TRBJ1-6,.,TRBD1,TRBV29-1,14,TGCAGCGTAGGGACAGGGGAGGCTCATTCACCCCTCCACTTT,CSVGTGEAHSPLHF
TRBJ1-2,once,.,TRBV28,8,TGTGCCACGGATGGCTACACCTTC,CATDGYTF
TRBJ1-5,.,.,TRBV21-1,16,TGTGCCAGCAGCCACAACCAGGGGAGTAGCAATCAGCCCCAGCATTTT,CASSHNQGSSNQPQHF
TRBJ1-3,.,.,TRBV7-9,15,TGTGCCAGTACGACAGGACGCGTCTCTGGAAACACCATATATTTT,CASTTGRVSGNTIYF
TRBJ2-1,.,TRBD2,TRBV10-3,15,TGTGCCATCAGTGACCCCCCGGCGGGGGGTAGTGAGCAGTTCTTC,CAISDPPAGGSEQFF
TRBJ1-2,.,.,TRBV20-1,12,TGCAGTGCTAGTTCGGCTAACTATGGCTACACCTTC,CSASSANYGYTF
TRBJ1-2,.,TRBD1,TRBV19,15,TGTGCCAGTAGTATAGATGGACAGGGGAAGGCTGGCTACACCTTC,CASSIDGQGKAGYTF
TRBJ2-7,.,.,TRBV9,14,TGTGCCAGCAGCGTAGCGGGGGTACCCTACGAGCAGTACTTC,CASSVAGVPYEQYF
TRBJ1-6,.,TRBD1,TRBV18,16,TGTGCCAGCTCACCGGACAGGAGGACCTATAATTCACCCCTCCACTTT,CASSPDRRTYNSPLHF
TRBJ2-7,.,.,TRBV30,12,TGTGCCTGGAGCCCCACAGGATACGAGCAGTACTTC,CAWSPTGYEQYF
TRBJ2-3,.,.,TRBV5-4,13,TGTGCCAGCAGCTTCCCGGAGGCAAATACGCAGTATTTT,CASSFPEANTQYF
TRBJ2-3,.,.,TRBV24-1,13,TGTGCCACCAGTTCCCCTTTGAGGGATACGCAGTATTTT,CATSSPLRDTQYF
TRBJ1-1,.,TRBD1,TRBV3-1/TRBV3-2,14,TGTGCCAGCAGCCGCGGACAGGGTGGAACTGAAGCTTTCTTT,CASSRGQGGTEAFF
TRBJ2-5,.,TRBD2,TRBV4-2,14,TGTGCCAGCAGCCCCGGACTAGCGGGGGAGGCCCAGTACTTC,CASSPGLAGEAQYF
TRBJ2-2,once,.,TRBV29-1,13,TGCAGCGTTAGACTCCAGGGGACCGGGGAGCTGTTTTTT,CSVRLQGTGELFF
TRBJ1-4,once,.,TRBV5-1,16,TGCGCCAGCAGCTTGGGCGGTGCAGGGTCTAATGAAAAACTGTTTTTT,CASSLGGAGSNEKLFF
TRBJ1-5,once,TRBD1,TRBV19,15,TGTGCCAGTAGTATAGGGGGACAGAGTAATCAGCCCCAGCATTTT,CASSIGGQSNQPQHF
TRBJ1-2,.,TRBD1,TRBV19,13,TGTGCCAGTAGAGGGACAGCTAACTATGGCTACACCTTC,CASRGTANYGYTF
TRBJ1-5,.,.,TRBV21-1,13,TGTGCCAGCAGACCCCGGGACAGCCAGCCCCAGCATTTT,CASRPRDSQPQHF
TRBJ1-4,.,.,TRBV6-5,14,TGTGCCATCCGAGGACGGGGGGCCCAGGAAAAACTGTTTTTT,CAIRGRGAQEKLFF
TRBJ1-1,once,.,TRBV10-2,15,TGCGCCAGCAGTGAGTCGGGGGCTCCGGGTCGCCCAGCTTTCTTT,CASSESGAPGRPAFF